Sequencing of this T cell receptor (beta chain) was carried out in a study of T cell responses to AZD1222 COVID-19 vaccine (dated by TCRdb to about 2021). Context from the whole study: A total of under 250 trial participants underwent TCR sequencing, of whom approximately 200 had received two doses of AZD1222 and about 26 had received two doses of the MenACWY control vaccine. Enrollment into the trials was organized by age into subgroups of 18-55, 56-69 and 70-plus years, and those subgroups contained roughly 150, 30 and 60 TCR-sequenced participants, respectively.

What this sample's time point label stands for: baseline before first vaccination. The treatment or condition label, read with the paper, signifies: meningococcal conjugate vaccine given as trial control. Vaccinee samples came from UK trials COV001 and COV002, including a single-blind randomized controlled phase 2/3 trial of AZD1222 (ChAdOx1 nCoV-19) in healthy adults. For TCRbeta chain sequencing, PBMC samples from trial participants were taken at day 0 and at day 28 after the second dose. V gives up 3 bases and J gives up 3 bases, and the segment between their germline ends measures 6 bases. Taken from cysteine to phenylalanine, the CDR3 has 13 residues. The entry retains the CDR3 DNA only, 39 bases that are in frame from base 1. The CDR3 regions of human TCRbeta chains were analyzed by immunosequencing. The published analysis was carried out like this. TCRs in the repertoires were compared against a reference library of SARS-CoV-2-specific TCRs that had been generated with the MIRA antigen-specificity platform. Breadth was defined as the fraction of unique TCRs that were SARS-CoV-2-associated. Depth was defined as the fraction of total T cells that were SARS-CoV-2-associated. Using the MIRA data, each spike-specific TCR was assigned both to the spike region to which the TCR was reactive and to a CD4 or CD8 class. Log10-transformed breadth and depth values were compared by one-way ANOVA with Sidak's multiple comparisons tests. TCRdb provides this immuneACCESS table in a form limited to in-frame rearrangements. Some clones are lacking; in checked studies, under half of them reflect an unresolved V gene, and why the rest are absent is not known. The DNA was the basis for D and trimming; V, J and clone size are from that table. The sample has over 65,000 clones on record, around 90% of them singletons. Clones ranked in the top ten supply around 7.1% of the sample.

To note about this clone: This receptor's antigen is unknown. No much larger clone exists at a distance of one base, and base qualities are not known.

The investigation overall reported the following: Reportedly, close to half of the unique spike-specific TCRs recognized epitopes lying outside the regions that are mutated in the B.1.351 and B.1.1.7 variants. Participants were mostly white British and included more females than males, and it was suggested by the authors that clonal diversity may have been underestimated. Because no day 14 peak-response samples were available, the repertoires could be characterized only after the peak T cell response. Conclusions about previously exposed vaccinees are limited, since just five to seven AZD1222 recipients were seropositive for SARS-CoV-2 at baseline. Spike-specific TCR breadth and depth rose significantly after two AZD1222 doses compared with day 0 and with MenACWY recipients. The whole spike protein was spanned by vaccine-associated CD4 TCRs, and dominant responses were seen in regions 160-218 and 743-854. The 56-69-year group was small, and its depth increase did not reach significance, likely because of low power.

The sequence is built from TRBV12-3 or TRBV12-4 and TRBJ1-3; no D segment can be confidently identified. This material consisted of peripheral blood, taken on day 0 of MenACWY control vaccination. The TCR sequence derives from an adult in good health. The nucleotide sequence reads as follows: TGTGCCAGCAGTTTTGGCTATGGAAACACCATATATTTT. Its translation reads: CASSFGYGNTIYF.